Listed below are T cell receptor beta chains from one sample, sequenced in a study of breast tumors, draining lymph nodes, adjacent tissues. A single record per CDR3 protein comes from TCRdb applying MiXCR to the multiplex PCR reads. Of some 130,000 distinct CDR3 sequences listed, approximately 20% are singletons. Sample: axillary lymph node tissue. The receptors derive from a female donor with breast cancer. Some clones in this sample may be carry-over from other donors' samples. CDR3s include the opening cysteine and the closing phenylalanine or tryptophan. Each record gives: clone size, D gene, CDR3 length, J gene, V gene, CDR3 protein, CDR3 DNA. The D gene is left open where the match is weak. Expanded clones are given a class, and other clones once, few, many or no size at all.

few,-,13,TRBJ1-5,TRBV24-1,CATSAGARQPQHF,TGTGCCACCAGTGCCGGGGCGCGCCAGCCCCAGCATTTT
many,TRBD2,15,TRBJ2-1,TRBV7-3,CASQLLAGAGNEQFF,TGTGCCAGCCAGCTACTCGCGGGAGCGGGGAATGAGCAGTTCTTC
many,-,15,TRBJ2-2,TRBV7-9,CASSPGFRPTGELFF,TGTGCCAGCAGCCCGGGGTTCCGTCCCACCGGGGAGCTGTTTTTT
-,TRBD2,15,TRBJ2-5,TRBV30,CAWSWVAGASETQYF,TGTGCCTGGAGTTGGGTAGCGGGAGCCTCAGAGACCCAGTACTTC
once,-,14,TRBJ1-3,TRBV19,CASSTAPTGNTIYF,TGTGCCAGCAGCACAGCTCCAACTGGAAACACCATATATTTT
-,-,15,TRBJ2-1,TRBV7-2,CASSLNAGHYNEQFF,TGTGCCAGCAGCTTAAATGCGGGCCACTACAATGAGCAGTTCTTC
many,-,17,TRBJ2-7,TRBV6-5,CASSYQGGAGVFYEQYF,TGTGCCAGCAGTTATCAGGGGGGGGCAGGGGTGTTCTACGAGCAGTACTTC
many,-,13,TRBJ2-7,TRBV19,CASSIAAGIEQYF,TGTGCCAGTAGTATAGCGGCAGGGATCGAGCAGTACTTC
few,-,18,TRBJ1-2,TRBV6-1,CAGSDHPAGGPGGYGYTF,TGTGCCGGCAGTGACCACCCGGCCGGCGGCCCGGGCGGCTATGGCTACACCTTC
many,-,15,TRBJ2-3,TRBV2,CASSEFQLGTDTQYF,TGTGCCAGCAGTGAGTTCCAGCTAGGCACAGATACGCAGTATTTT
many,-,13,TRBJ2-5,TRBV7-3,CASSLVPPETQYF,TGTGCCAGCAGCTTAGTTCCACCGGAGACCCAGTACTTC
many,TRBD1,19,TRBJ2-3,TRBV7-8,CASSFGTGGSSKLTDTQYF,TGTGCCAGCAGCTTCGGGACAGGGGGTTCCTCGAAACTCACAGATACGCAGTATTTT
many,TRBD1,12,TRBJ1-2,TRBV15,CATSRGQGRYTF,TGTGCCACCAGCAGGGGACAGGGGAGGTACACCTTC
-,TRBD1,15,TRBJ1-4,TRBV28,CASTLSGQGGEKLFF,TGTGCCAGCACCTTGAGTGGACAGGGGGGAGAAAAACTGTTTTTT
many,TRBD1,15,TRBJ1-6,TRBV6-6,CASSLGQGAFSPLHF,TGTGCCAGCAGCCTCGGACAGGGGGCTTTTTCACCCCTCCACTTT
many,TRBD2,16,TRBJ2-7,TRBV3-1,CASSQTKAGRLHEQYF,TGTGCCAGCAGCCAAACAAAAGCGGGGCGCCTGCACGAGCAGTACTTC
many,TRBD2,14,TRBJ2-1,TRBV7-3,CASSRTSDYNEQFF,TGTGCCAGCAGCCGGACTAGCGACTACAATGAGCAGTTCTTC
many,-,12,TRBJ1-5,TRBV28,CASSRLGQPQHF,TGTGCCAGCTCACGGTTGGGTCAGCCCCAGCATTTT
-,TRBD1,15,TRBJ1-5,TRBV28,CASRRSQGAGQPQHF,TGTGCCAGCAGAAGATCACAGGGGGCTGGTCAGCCCCAGCATTTT
many,-,15,TRBJ2-5,TRBV5-1,CTSSLLGALTETQYF,TGCACCAGCAGCCTACTAGGGGCTCTGACGGAGACCCAGTACTTC
-,TRBD1,15,TRBJ2-3,TRBV5-1,CASRPGTGGADTQYF,TGCGCCAGCCGTCCCGGGACAGGGGGTGCAGATACGCAGTATTTT
many,-,14,TRBJ1-3,TRBV3-1,CASSQRGVGNTIYF,TGTGCCAGCAGTCAACGGGGGGTAGGAAACACCATATATTTT
many,TRBD1,15,TRBJ2-7,TRBV7-8,CASSFLETGSYEQYF,TGTGCCAGCAGCTTTCTTGAGACAGGGTCTTACGAGCAGTACTTC
many,-,12,TRBJ2-5,TRBV5-1,CASSMYQETQYF,TGCGCCAGCAGCATGTACCAAGAGACCCAGTACTTC
many,TRBD2,14,TRBJ2-3,TRBV5-1,CATKSGRFTDTQYF,TGCGCCACCAAAAGCGGGAGATTCACAGATACGCAGTATTTT
-,TRBD2,16,TRBJ2-2,TRBV2,CASKGLAGTNTGELFF,TGTGCCAGCAAGGGACTAGCGGGTACGAACACCGGGGAGCTGTTTTTT
-,-,12,TRBJ2-4,TRBV9,CASSPNENIQYF,TGTGCCAGCAGTCCCAACGAAAACATTCAGTACTTC
many,-,13,TRBJ2-7,TRBV6-1,CASSEDLSYEQYF,TGTGCCAGCAGTGAAGATCTTTCCTACGAGCAGTACTTC
many,-,15,TRBJ2-6,TRBV5-1,CASSLRGSGANVLTF,TGCGCCAGCAGCTTACGTGGCTCTGGGGCCAACGTCCTGACTTTC
-,-,11,TRBJ2-1,TRBV28,CASILHNEQLF,TGTGCCAGCATCCTTCACAATGAGCAGCTCTTC
many,TRBD2,18,TRBJ2-3,TRBV3-1,CASSQEWLAGGPADTQYF,TGTGCCAGCAGCCAAGAATGGCTAGCGGGAGGGCCAGCAGATACGCAGTATTTT
many,TRBD1,17,TRBJ1-6,TRBV20-1,CSAALPGQGENNSPLHF,TGCAGTGCTGCGCTTCCGGGACAGGGGGAAAATAATTCACCCCTCCACTTT
many,TRBD2,16,TRBJ2-7,TRBV6-2/TRBV6-3,CARQGLAGAVYYEQYF,TGTGCCCGACAAGGACTAGCGGGAGCTGTGTACTACGAGCAGTACTTC
many,-,15,TRBJ2-1,TRBV5-1,CASSLSSPTYNEQFF,TGCGCCAGCAGCCTGAGCAGCCCCACATACAATGAGCAGTTCTTC
many,TRBD1,15,TRBJ2-7,TRBV4-1,CASSQVGQGLDEQYF,TGCGCCAGCAGCCAAGTCGGACAGGGGCTGGACGAGCAGTACTTC
many,TRBD2,15,TRBJ2-7,TRBV27,CASSLSSSGRYEQYF,TGTGCCAGCAGTTTATCGTCTAGCGGGAGATACGAGCAGTACTTC
many,-,15,TRBJ2-6,TRBV29-1,CSVEGRNSGANVLTF,TGCAGCGTTGAAGGACGGAACTCTGGGGCCAACGTCCTGACTTTC
many,TRBD2,16,TRBJ2-7,TRBV7-9,CASSPGGGGEGYEQYF,TGTGCCAGCAGCCCCGGGGGGGGGGGAGAGGGCTACGAGCAGTACTTC
few,TRBD1,17,TRBJ1-2,TRBV27,CASRLTGAGGIMYGYTF,TGTGCCAGCAGACTCACCGGGGCAGGGGGCATTATGTATGGCTACACCTTC
many,-,16,TRBJ1-2,TRBV12-3/TRBV12-4,CASSLVGWDPRDGYTF,TGTGCCAGCAGTTTGGTTGGGTGGGACCCCCGGGATGGCTACACCTTC
many,TRBD2,15,TRBJ2-2,TRBV2,CASSWGGPSTGELFF,TGTGCCAGCAGCTGGGGGGGACCGAGCACCGGGGAGCTGTTTTTT
-,TRBD1,14,TRBJ2-5,TRBV7-6,CASSLGQVKEAQYF,TGTGCCAGCAGCTTGGGACAGGTGAAAGAGGCCCAGTACTTC
many,-,14,TRBJ2-3,TRBV29-1,CSVDHPQGTDTQYF,TGCAGCGTTGACCATCCCCAGGGCACAGATACGCAGTATTTT
many,-,15,TRBJ2-5,TRBV7-7,CASSWRGGEGETQYF,TGTGCTAGCAGCTGGAGGGGGGGGGAAGGAGAGACCCAGTACTTC
-,TRBD2,17,TRBJ2-1,TRBV3-1,CASSSQLAGGGYNEQFF,TGTGCCAGCAGCTCACAACTAGCGGGAGGGGGCTACAATGAGCAGTTCTTC